This TCR beta chain was sequenced during a study of blood T cell repertoires in COVID-19. Looking at the study overall: Nucleic acid was either cDNA or gDNA, and it came from T cells, B-cell-depleted T cells, or PBMCs.

This clone was seen once. Measured with immunoSEQ multiplex PCR; TCRdb has only the in-frame clones, and not every one. Among 120,000 to 150,000 clones listed, approximately 84% were seen once. The cohort comprised adults aged about 18 to 100 years residing in 24 US areas. This TCR was sampled from a woman aged 45-60 years with acute COVID-19. Sample: PBMCs or T cells enriched from blood (not recorded which).

This CDR3 reads CASSESTQGSRNEQYF. CDR3 bases: TGCGCCAGCAGTGAGTCGACCCAGGGGTCTAGGAACGAGCAGTACTTC. This chain joins TRBV10-1 and TRBJ2-7; maybe TRBD1 (6 bases). Germline V gene sequence: CDR1 WNHNN, CDR2 SYGVQD (reference sequence). Trimming shortened V by 0 bases and J by 5 bases, and 17 bases separated the two germline ends. This CDR3 has 16 amino acids.